Below are 10 T cell receptor beta chains sequenced from a single sample in a study of blood T cell repertoires in COVID-19. The repertoire was sequenced with immunoSEQ multiplex PCR; TCRdb's copy has only in-frame clones and lacks some. The sample has around 15,000 clones, around nine tenths seen once. Sequencing was carried out using peripheral blood. These receptors all stem from a man in his 60s with acute or convalescent COVID-19.

The genes are TRBV25-1 and TRBJ2-1; D is unresolved. V lost 1 base and J lost 9, with 16 bases in between. Germline loops: CDR1 MGHDK, CDR2 SYGVNS. The CDR3 covers 15 residues. The CDR3 coding sequence is TGTGCCAGCAGTGAATCTCTCTTCCGTAGGAGTGAGCAGTTCTTC. Translated: CASSESLFRRSEQFF.

This clone has a handful of counts. This chain joins TRBV7-3 and TRBJ2-1; D may be TRBD2 (6 bases). Germline CDR1 is SGHTA and CDR2 is FQGTGA. The V end lost 5 bases, the J end lost 6 bases, and 14 bases lay between the germline ends. This CDR3 is 14 amino acids long. The CDR3 bases are TGTGCCAGCAGCCTTGACGGGACTCTCAATGAGCAGTTCTTC. Protein sequence: CASSLDGTLNEQFF.

The V call is TRBV7-8, the J call TRBJ2-7, with D possibly TRBD1 on 7 matching bases. V was clipped by 5 bases and J by 7 bases, with 18 bases between them. The CDR3 runs to 14 residues. CDR1 is SGHVS and CDR2 is FQNEAQ in the germline V gene. DNA for the CDR3: TGTGCCAGCAGCCCCGACCCGACAGGGAGGGAGCAGTACTTC. Protein: CASSPDPTGREQYF.

This chain joins TRBV19 and TRBJ2-6; D may be TRBD1 (5 bases). The CDR3 length is 16 residues. Trimming shortened V by 3 bases and J by 1 base, and 10 bases separated the two germline ends. Germline CDR1 LNHDA, CDR2 SQIVND (reference sequence). The CDR3: CASSIPTASGANVLTF. The CDR3 bases are TGTGCCAGTAGTATTCCGACAGCGTCTGGGGCCAACGTCCTGACTTTC.

This clone appeared a few times. The chain uses TRBV19 and TRBJ1-5, with D tentatively TRBD1 (6 bases). Trimming removed 5 bases from V and 0 bases from J, with 8 bases in between. This CDR3 has 14 residues. In germline, CDR1 is LNHDA, CDR2 SQIVND (reference sequence). The CDR3 loop reads CASSEDSSNQPQHF. The CDR3 DNA is TGTGCCAGTAGTGAGGACAGTAGCAATCAGCCCCAGCATTTT.

The J gene is TRBJ2-5, the V gene TRBV7-9, with 11 bases fitting TRBD2. With V trimmed by 2 bases and J by 5 bases, 4 bases remained unmatched. Germline assignment: CDR1 SEHNR and CDR2 FQNEAQ (reference sequence). The CDR3 has 15 amino acids. In nucleotides, the CDR3 is TGTGCCAGCAGCTTATCGGCTAGCGGGAGGGAGACCCAGTACTTC. It translates to CASSLSASGRETQYF.

J is TRBJ2-1 and V is TRBV14; D may be TRBD1 (6 bases). Trimming took 0 bases from V and 3 from J, leaving 12 bases between them. The CDR3 extends over 16 amino acids. Looked up from germline, CDR1 is SGHDN and CDR2 is FVKESK. CDR3 region: CASSQESTGLYNEQFF. The CDR3 nucleotides read TGTGCCAGCAGCCAAGAATCAACAGGGCTCTACAATGAGCAGTTCTTC.

The chain couples TRBV28 to TRBJ2-7, with 11 bases fitting TRBD1. CDR3 length equals 16 residues. V trimming: 1 base; J trimming: 4 bases; junction bases outside the gene matches: 6. Germline-derived CDR1 and CDR2 are MDHEN and SYDVKM. CDR3 protein: CASSLLLGQGGYEQYF. The CDR3 DNA is TGTGCCAGCAGTTTATTGTTGGGACAGGGGGGTTACGAGCAGTACTTC.

This chain uses TRBV29-1 with TRBJ1-1; no definite D call. CDR1 and CDR2 (germline): SQVTM, ANQGSEA. This CDR3 has 13 residues. The V and J ends lost 4 bases and 0 bases respectively, with 9 bases between them. CDR3 region: CSVGGQLNTEAFF. The CDR3 DNA is TGCAGCGTTGGAGGCCAGCTGAACACTGAAGCTTTCTTT.

The chain employs TRBV5-1 and TRBJ2-7; D might be TRBD1 (6 bases). Trimming left V 1 base short and J 0 bases short, with 8 bases between. There are 14 residues in the CDR3. The germline gives CDR1 SGHRS, CDR2 YFSETQ. The CDR3 DNA is TGCGCCAGCAGCTTGTCAGGGGCCTCCTACGAGCAGTACTTC. Amino acids: CASSLSGASYEQYF.